The 19 T cell receptor beta chains below were found in one sample sequenced in a study of blood T cell repertoires in COVID-19. The table came from immunoSEQ multiplex PCR; TCRdb's copy has only in-frame clones and leaves some out. The sample has 200,000 to 250,000 clones; around 80% are singletons. Sequencing was performed on peripheral blood. The receptors derive from a woman under 30 with acute or convalescent COVID-19.

This sequence joins TRBV11-3 and TRBJ2-1; the D is unclear. Trimming pared 5 bases from V and 2 bases from J, leaving 13 bases between. The CDR3 extends over 15 amino acids. Germline V gene data show CDR1 as SGHNT and CDR2 as YENEEA. The CDR3 bases are TGTGCCAGCAGCCGCTTCCGCGGCGCCTACAATGAGCAGTTCTTC. This gives the protein CASSRFRGAYNEQFF. Supplemented by reference TRBV11-3 and TRBJ2-1, the full variable domain reads EAGVVQSPRYKIIEKKQPVAFWCNPISGHNTLYWYLQNLGQGPELLIRYENEEAVDDSQLPKDRFSAERLKGVDSTLKIQPAELGDSAVYLCASSRFRGAYNEQFFGPGTRLTVL.

The chain is built from TRBV13 and TRBJ1-2; D remains ambiguous. V was clipped by 4 bases and J by 8 bases, with 14 bases between them. Germline CDR1 PRHDT, CDR2 FYEKMQ (reference sequence). The CDR3 is made up of 13 amino acids. In DNA form, the CDR3 reads TGTGCCAGCAGCTGGGCTACTGGTGACGGCTACACCTTC. Translation gives CASSWATGDGYTF.

V is TRBV21-1 and J is TRBJ1-6; the D call of TRBD1 is as the table states it, not checked on the DNA. TRBV21-1 is annotated as a pseudogene. CDR3 length: 15 amino acids. This CDR3 reads CASSPQSGQGSPLHF. The CDR3 DNA is TGTGCCAGCAGCCCGCAGTCGGGACAGGGTTCACCCCTCCACTTT.

The chain recombines TRBV28 with TRBJ1-3; D might be TRBD1 (5 bases). V was clipped by 3 bases and J by 3 bases, with 21 bases between them. This CDR3 has 18 amino acids. Germline assignment: CDR1 MDHEN and CDR2 SYDVKM. CDR3 sequence (DNA): TGTGCCAGCAGTTTTGTGTCGCCCGGGGCGGGGGGTGGAAACACCATATATTTT. Residues: CASSFVSPGAGGGNTIYF. Using reference TRBV28 and TRBJ1-3 for the parts outside the CDR3, the full variable domain is DVKVTQSSRYLVKRTGEKVFLECVQDMDHENMFWYRQDPGLGLRLIYFSYDVKMKEKGDIPEGYSVSREKKERFSLILESASTNQTSMYLCASSFVSPGAGGGNTIYFGEGSWLTVV.

The chain links TRBV19 to TRBJ2-2; 14 bases align to TRBD2. This CDR3 spans 16 amino acids. From germline, CDR1 is LNHDA and CDR2 SQIVND (reference sequence). J gave up 5 bases and V 4 bases, and 3 bases lay outside the gene matches. The DNA of the CDR3 is TGTGCCAGTAGTAGACTAGCGGGAGGGCCAACCGGGGAGCTGTTTTTT. Encoded protein: CASSRLAGGPTGELFF. Looking up the rest from reference TRBV19 and TRBJ2-2 gives the full variable domain: DGGITQSPKYLFRKEGQNVTLSCEQNLNHDAMYWYRQDPGQGLRLIYYSQIVNDFQKGDIAEGYSVSREKKESFPLTVTSAQKNPTAFYLCASSRLAGGPTGELFFGEGSRLTVL.

This chain connects TRBV18 to TRBJ2-7, with TRBD1 as a possible D gene (6 bases). CDR3 length equals 15 residues. Trimming took 6 bases from V and 4 from J, leaving 19 bases between them. CDR1 is KGHSH and CDR2 is LQKENI in the germline V gene. CDR3 sequence (DNA): TGTGCCAGCTCTCCGGGACAAATTATCTCTTACGAGCAGTACTTC. Its protein is CASSPGQIISYEQYF.

The chain couples TRBV11-2 to TRBJ1-6; tentatively, D is TRBD1 (5 bases). The ends were cut back, 2 bases at V and 7 bases at J, with 15 bases in the middle. The germline V gene has CDR1 SGHAT and CDR2 FQNNGV. This CDR3 comprises 16 residues. CDR3 residues: CASSLNGRAPNSPLHF. The DNA of the CDR3 is TGTGCCAGCAGCTTAAATGGCAGGGCCCCGAATTCACCCCTCCACTTT.

The rearrangement joins TRBV7-3 to TRBJ2-7; 12 nucleotides align to TRBD2. V lost 6 bases to trimming and J lost 4 bases; unmatched junction nucleotides: 7. Germline CDR1 reads SGHTA; CDR2 reads FQGTGA. This CDR3 spans 15 amino acids. Here the CDR3 reads CASRPTSGRRYEQYF. The CDR3 DNA reads as TGTGCCAGCAGGCCCACTAGCGGGAGGCGGTACGAGCAGTACTTC.

The V gene is TRBV13, the J gene TRBJ2-1; tentatively, D is TRBD1 (5 bases). The CDR3 sequence is 15 residues long. Trimming shortened V by 5 bases and J by 0 bases, and 11 bases separated the two germline ends. Germline V gene sequence: CDR1 PRHDT, CDR2 FYEKMQ (reference sequence). CDR3 sequence reads: CASSDDRYSYNEQFF. The CDR3 coding sequence is TGTGCCAGCAGCGATGACAGATACTCCTACAATGAGCAGTTCTTC.

V is TRBV19 and J is TRBJ2-1, with 9 nucleotides matching TRBD2. The J segment lost 8 bases and the V segment lost 6 bases, leaving 14 bases of the junction unmatched. Germline CDR1 LNHDA, CDR2 SQIVND (reference sequence). The CDR3 has 16 amino acids. CDR3 protein: CASSPYSGRVRDEQFF. In DNA form, the CDR3 reads TGTGCCAGTAGCCCCTATAGCGGGAGAGTTAGGGATGAGCAGTTCTTC.

The rearrangement links TRBV28 to TRBJ1-5; 12 bases agree with TRBD1. The germline CDR1 and CDR2 sequences are MDHEN and SYDVKM. This CDR3 spans 17 amino acids. V lost 1 base to trimming and J lost 1 base; unmatched junction nucleotides: 2. The chain's CDR3 is CASSLLGTGGSNQPQHF. The DNA of the CDR3 is TGTGCCAGCAGTTTATTGGGGACAGGGGGCAGCAATCAGCCCCAGCATTTT.

This chain links TRBV15 with TRBJ1-5; 9 bases agree with TRBD1. The CDR3 is 17 residues long. The V and J ends lost 2 bases and 10 bases, in that order; junction bases with no gene match: 15. The germline CDR1 and CDR2 sequences are LNHNV and YYDKDF (reference sequence). CDR3 loop: CATSRPRAGTGPHPQHF. For the CDR3, the DNA is TGTGCCACCAGCAGACCCCGGGCGGGGACAGGGCCCCATCCCCAGCATTTT.

The chain has TRBV7-3 and TRBJ2-2; no definite D call. V was pared by 2 bases and J by 3 bases, with 7 bases between. In germline, CDR1 is SGHTA, CDR2 FQGTGA. This CDR3 spans 14 amino acids. This CDR3 reads CASSLSRDTGELFF. CDR3 nucleotide sequence: TGTGCCAGCAGCTTATCCCGCGACACCGGGGAGCTGTTTTTT.

This clone showed up just a few times. The gene calls are TRBV24-1 and TRBJ1-2; D call uncertain. The germline V gene encodes CDR1 KGHDR and CDR2 SFDVKD. Between the trimmed V and J ends, which lost 1 base and 5 bases, there was a span of 4 bases. The CDR3 runs to 12 residues. The chain's CDR3 is CATSDFSYGYTF. For the CDR3, the DNA is TGTGCCACCAGTGATTTCAGTTATGGCTACACCTTC.

V gene TRBV11-2 combines with J gene TRBJ2-3, with 11 bases lining up with TRBD2. The V and J ends lost 2 bases and 5 bases, in that order; junction bases with no gene match: 9. CDR3 length equals 17 residues. The germline gives CDR1 SGHAT, CDR2 FQNNGV. This chain's CDR3 is CASSLKLAGGPEDTQYF. In DNA, the CDR3 is TGTGCCAGCAGCTTAAAATTAGCGGGAGGGCCGGAAGATACGCAGTATTTT.

This clone was seen just once. The V and J genes are TRBV2 and TRBJ1-4, with TRBD1 matching over 10 bases. The junction had 4 bases not matched to a gene; V was cut back by 6 bases and J by 3 bases. The V gene's germline CDR1 is SNHLY and CDR2 FYNNEI. The CDR3 runs 15 residues. DNA for the CDR3: TGTGCCAGCAGAAGGACAGGGGGGCCTAATGAAAAACTGTTTTTT. Protein: CASRRTGGPNEKLFF.

This clone appeared a single time. The chain's CDR3 is CASSSRGSTEAFF. CDR3 coding DNA: TGTGCCAGCAGTTCCAGGGGTAGCACTGAAGCTTTCTTT. The rearrangement uses TRBV28 and TRBJ1-1; TRBD1 is a possible D gene (6 bases). The germline V and J ends were trimmed by 4 bases and 4 bases, with 10 bases remaining between them. The CDR3 runs to 13 residues. The germline V gene encodes CDR1 MDHEN and CDR2 SYDVKM.

This chain uses TRBV2 with TRBJ2-2; 9 bases agree with TRBD2. Germline trimming cut 10 bases from V and 0 bases from J; bases unmatched to any gene: 6. There are 15 residues in the CDR3. Per germline, CDR1 SNHLY and CDR2 FYNNEI. The CDR3 nucleotides are TGTGCCATAAAGGGACTAGCAACGAACACCGGGGAGCTGTTTTTT. Translation: CAIKGLATNTGELFF.

The chain has TRBV27 and TRBJ1-2; TRBD1 agrees at 11 bases. The CDR3 is 15 amino acids. Trimming at V came to 10 bases and at J to 0 bases, leaving 7 bases not matched to a gene. Germline CDR1 and CDR2: MNHEY and SMNVEV (reference sequence). CDR3 sequence: CATRWGQGANYGYTF. CDR3 in DNA: TGTGCCACCCGATGGGGACAGGGGGCTAACTATGGCTACACCTTC.